This T cell receptor (beta chain) was sequenced during a study of cytomegalovirus exposure and HLA in healthy donors. Study information: Within the Caucasian-associated ancestry cluster were more than 75% of the approximately 400 genotyped donors.

In regard to this clone: The antigen remains undetermined.

The PCR employed 60 Vbeta primers together with 13 Jbeta primers. Assay used: immunoSEQ multiplex PCR; TCRdb lists only in-frame clones, some missing. This sample lists around 200,000 clones; its ten largest clones have around 0.79%. From germline, CDR1 is SGHNT and CDR2 YYREEE (reference sequence). There are 13 residues in the CDR3. V shed 5 bases, J shed 5 bases, and the junction held 5 bases outside the gene matches. Study results and limitations: In vitro, a few CMV-associated chains proved specific for CMV antigens.

Sequenced material: PBMCs. This clonotype originated in a woman aged 18-29 years in good health and CMV-seropositive. The chain has TRBV5-4 and TRBJ2-7; 9 bases align to TRBD1. The CDR3: CASRIDRGDEQYF. The DNA of the CDR3 is TGTGCCAGCAGGATCGACAGGGGGGACGAGCAGTACTTC. The full variable domain, completed using reference TRBV5-4 and TRBJ2-7, is ETGVTQSPTHLIKTRGQQVTLRCSSQSGHNTVSWYQQALGQGPQFIFQYYREEENGRGNFPPRFSGLQFPNYSSELNVNALELDDSALYLCASRIDRGDEQYFGPGTRLTVT.